These 12 T cell receptor beta chains were all obtained from the same sample, sequenced in a study of human T cells and chemical hapten exposure. Extraction yielded total RNA from whole blood (unfractionated). TCRdb independently ran MiXCR on the 5' RACE reads; one entry per CDR3 protein. Altogether roughly 82,000 distinct CDR3 sequences are present, approximately 15% being singletons, with the ten largest covering nearly 7%. The receptors come from a female donor in good health.

This clonotype was counted once. The chain carries TRBV6-6 and TRBJ1-6; a possible D gene is TRBD1 (6 bases). Germline V gene data show CDR1 as MNHNY and CDR2 as SVGAGI (reference sequence). The V end was cut by 3 bases, the J end by 7 bases, with 10 bases between. The CDR3 is made up of 14 amino acids. The CDR3 nucleotides read TGTGCCAGCAGTTATAGGGGGGACAATTCACCCCTCCACTTT. This encodes CASSYRGDNSPLHF.

The chain combines TRBV13 with TRBJ2-5, with 10 nucleotides matching TRBD2. Germline CDR1 PRHDT, CDR2 FYEKMQ (reference sequence). With V trimmed by 1 base and J by 4 bases, 6 bases remained unmatched. This CDR3 comprises 16 residues. The CDR3 sequence: CASSLDPAGGRETQYF. DNA for the CDR3: TGTGCCAGCAGCTTAGATCCAGCGGGGGGGAGAGAGACCCAGTACTTC. The full variable domain, with the rest looked up from reference TRBV13 and TRBJ2-5, is AAGVIQSPRHLIKEKRETATLKCYPIPRHDTVYWYQQGPGQDPQFLISFYEKMQSDKGSIPDRFSAQQFSDYHSELNMSSLELGDSALYFCASSLDPAGGRETQYFGPGTRLLVL.

There are a few counts of this clonotype. In DNA, the CDR3 is TGCAGTGCTAGAGATGGGGGTAGCCTGAAGGCCTACGAGCAGTACTTC. It translates to CSARDGGSLKAYEQYF. The V call is TRBV20-1, the J call TRBJ2-7; D may correspond to TRBD1 or TRBD2 (5 bases each). From germline, CDR1 is DFQATT and CDR2 SNEGSKA (reference sequence). V was shortened by 0 bases and J by 2 bases, with 17 bases between the two germline ends. CDR3 size: 16 residues.

The genes are TRBV4-3 and TRBJ2-7; TRBD1 matches 7 bases. CDR3 size: 16 residues. Trimming cost V 0 bases and J 4 bases; bases outside gene matches: 9. Germline V gene sequence: CDR1 LGHNA, CDR2 YSLEER. The CDR3 bases are TGCGCCAGCAGCCAAGACCAGACAGGGATGACTTACGAGCAGTACTTC. It specifies CASSQDQTGMTYEQYF.

V gene TRBV4-1 combines with J gene TRBJ2-5; 10 bases map to TRBD2. V shed 0 bases, J shed 5 bases, and the junction held 12 bases outside the gene matches. There are 18 residues in the CDR3. Germline V CDR1 and CDR2: MGHRA, YSYEKL. The DNA of the CDR3 is TGCGCCAGCAGCCAAGATTTGTGGCTAGCGGGGGTCCAGGAGACCCAGTACTTC. It codes for CASSQDLWLAGVQETQYF.

The chain combines TRBV12-3 or TRBV12-4 with TRBJ2-3; no firm D call. There are 13 residues in the CDR3. V lost 5 bases, J lost 4 bases, and 10 bases lay in between. The CDR3 reads CASSPQSADTQYF. The CDR3 region has the DNA TGTGCCAGCAGTCCCCAGAGCGCAGATACGCAGTATTTT.

This chain uses TRBV7-9 with TRBJ2-2; D possibly matches TRBD1 or TRBD2 (5 bases each). CDR1 and CDR2 (germline): SEHNR, FQNEAQ (reference sequence). CDR3 length: 15 residues. The V end lost 5 bases, the J end lost 4 bases, and 14 bases lay between the germline ends. As DNA, the CDR3 is TGTGCCAGCAGCCCCAGGGAGCAGACCACCGGGGAGCTGTTTTTT. Translation: CASSPREQTTGELFF. The variable domain in full, completed from reference TRBV7-9 and TRBJ2-2, reads DTGVSQNPRHKITKRGQNVTFRCDPISEHNRLYWYRQTLGQGPEFLTYFQNEAQLEKSRLLSDRFSAERPKGSFSTLEIQRTEQGDSAMYLCASSPREQTTGELFFGEGSRLTVL.

The chain employs TRBV10-3 and TRBJ1-5; the D gene is possibly TRBD1 (6 bases). The V and J ends lost 9 bases and 2 bases respectively, with 11 bases between them. The CDR3 runs 13 residues. Per germline, CDR1 ENHRY and CDR2 SYGVKD. This CDR3 is CAIARQGNQPQHF. CDR3 in DNA: TGTGCCATTGCCCGACAGGGCAATCAGCCCCAGCATTTT.

The rearrangement uses TRBV10-2 and TRBJ2-7, with 8 nucleotides matching TRBD1. V gave up 5 bases and J gave up 5 bases; unmatched junction bases: 8. The CDR3 totals 14 residues. The germline gives CDR1 WSHSY, CDR2 SAAADI. The CDR3 nucleotides are TGCGCCAGCAGTAAGGACAGGGAATTCGACGAGCAGTACTTC. Its protein is CASSKDREFDEQYF.

This rearrangement joins TRBV10-3 to TRBJ1-5; 7 positions match TRBD1. The germline V gene encodes CDR1 ENHRY and CDR2 SYGVKD. The V segment lost 5 bases and the J segment 1 base; nucleotides outside the gene matches: 5. The CDR3 consists of 15 residues. Written as DNA, the CDR3 is TGTGCCATCAGTCGAGGGACAGCCAGCAATCAGCCCCAGCATTTT. Its protein is CAISRGTASNQPQHF.

This clonotype was seen at least ten times. This chain uses TRBV3-1 with TRBJ2-5; D is unclear. The germline V gene encodes CDR1 LGHDT and CDR2 YNNKEL (reference sequence). The CDR3 is 12 amino acids. V dropped 0 bases and J dropped 5 bases, with 4 bases sitting between them. The CDR3, as DNA: TGTGCCAGCAGCCAAGATAGGGAGACCCAGTACTTC. Its protein is CASSQDRETQYF.

The chain couples TRBV12-3 or TRBV12-4 to TRBJ1-2; D not resolved. The CDR3 extends over 13 amino acids. V was trimmed by 6 bases and J by 4 bases, leaving 12 bases between them. The CDR3 protein is CASRGSPGYGYTF. The CDR3 region has the DNA TGTGCCAGCAGGGGATCTCCGGGCTATGGCTACACCTTC.